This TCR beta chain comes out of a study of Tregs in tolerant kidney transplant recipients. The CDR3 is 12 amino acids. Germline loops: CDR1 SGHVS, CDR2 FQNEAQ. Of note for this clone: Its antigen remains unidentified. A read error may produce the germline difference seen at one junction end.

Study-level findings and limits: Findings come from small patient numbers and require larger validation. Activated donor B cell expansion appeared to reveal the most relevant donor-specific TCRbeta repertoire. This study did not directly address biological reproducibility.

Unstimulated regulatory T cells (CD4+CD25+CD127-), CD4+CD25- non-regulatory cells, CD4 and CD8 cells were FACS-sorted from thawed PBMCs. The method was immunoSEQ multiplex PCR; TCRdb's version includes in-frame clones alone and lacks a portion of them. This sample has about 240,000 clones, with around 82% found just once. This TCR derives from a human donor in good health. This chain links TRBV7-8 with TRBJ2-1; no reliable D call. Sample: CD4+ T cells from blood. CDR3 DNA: TGTGCCAGCAGCTTAACCTATAATGAGCAGTTCTTC. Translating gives CASSLTYNEQFF.